These 3 T cell receptor beta chains came from one sample sequenced in a study of CD8 T cells in Susac syndrome (dated by TCRdb to about 2019). Library construction relied on the immunoSEQ multiplex PCR assay. RNA was extracted with the RNeasy kit and roughly 0.5 to 1 ug was reverse transcribed using random hexamers. TCRdb took the public reads, trimmed them with fastp at Q25, ran MiXCR for clone calling and kept in-frame beta chains. Records with the same CDR3 protein are collapsed into one entry carrying the most frequent genes and DNA. The sample yields about 150,000 distinct CDR3 sequences; roughly 95% were counted once. The ten top clones hold approximately 0.17% of the sample. Sequences were obtained from CD4+ T cells from PBMCs. All receptors come from a human donor with Susac syndrome.

The CDR3 region has the DNA TGCGCCAGCAGCCAAGTGATAGGCGCTAATGGCTACACCTTC. Translation gives CASSQVIGANGYTF. The chain employs TRBV4-3 and TRBJ1-2; D is unresolved. Trimming cost V 1 base and J 6 bases, with 12 bases left between them. The CDR3 sequence is 14 residues long. CDR1 and CDR2 (germline): LGHNA, YSLEER.

This clonotype appeared once. The genes are TRBV27 and TRBJ1-6, with D perhaps TRBD1 (6 bases). V was shortened by 5 bases and J by 9 bases, with 14 bases between the two germline ends. The germline V gene has CDR1 MNHEY and CDR2 SMNVEV (reference sequence). CDR3 length: 14 amino acids. CDR3 DNA sequence: TGTGCCAGCAGTACCGGGACATCGGGTTCACCCCTCCACTTT. It encodes CASSTGTSGSPLHF.

This clonotype was recorded once. The J gene is TRBJ2-1, the V gene TRBV20-1, with D hard to call. Trimming took 1 base from V and 0 from J, leaving 7 bases between them. The CDR3 is 14 residues long. Germline V gene lookup returns CDR1 DFQATT and CDR2 SNEGSKA (reference sequence). CDR3 nucleotide sequence: TGCAGTGCTAGAGGGCATAGCTCCTACAATGAGCAGTTCTTC. The encoded protein is CSARGHSSYNEQFF.